The 21 T cell receptor beta chains reported below all come from one sample, sequenced in a study of blood T cell repertoires in COVID-19. Data came from immunoSEQ multiplex PCR; TCRdb stores just in-frame clones and leaves some out. The table shows some 200,000 clones, with about 85% occurring only once. The source material was peripheral blood. Receptors were obtained from a woman aged 70 to 79 with COVID-19, enrolled during active disease.

The V gene is TRBV6-1, the J gene TRBJ1-2, with TRBD1 matching 8 bases. Germline V lookup: CDR1 MNHNS, CDR2 SASEGT. Trimming removed 7 bases from V and 4 bases from J; junction bases left unmatched: 11. The length of the CDR3 is 15 residues. CDR3 DNA: TGTGCCAGCACCCCGGGACAGGCCGCCAGCTATGGCTACACCTTC. Translation: CASTPGQAASYGYTF.

The chain recombines TRBV28 with TRBJ2-7; 7 bases align to TRBD1. Germline V gene lookup returns CDR1 MDHEN and CDR2 SYDVKM. The junction had 2 bases not matched to a gene; V was cut back by 2 bases and J by 4 bases. CDR3 size: 13 residues. DNA of the CDR3: TGTGCCAGCAGTTTAGGACAGGTATACGAGCAGTACGTC. Its translation is CASSLGQVYEQYV.

The chain links TRBV18 to TRBJ1-2, with D maybe TRBD1 (6 bases). With 2 bases removed from V and 2 bases from J, the gap between germline ends came to 12 bases. The germline V gene encodes CDR1 KGHSH and CDR2 LQKENI. The CDR3 runs to 15 residues. Here the CDR3 DNA reads TGTGCCAGCTCACCAGGTTGGACAGTCAACTATGGCTACACCTTC. Translated: CASSPGWTVNYGYTF.

This chain connects TRBV24-1 to TRBJ1-4; 9 bases are shared with TRBD1. Looked up from germline, CDR1 is KGHDR and CDR2 is SFDVKD. Unmatched junction bases numbered 12, after V lost 6 bases and J lost 8 bases. The CDR3 contains 16 residues. CDR3 bases: TGTGCCACCAGTCCAAGCTTCGGGACAGGGAGAGAAAAACTGTTTTTT. It specifies CATSPSFGTGREKLFF.

The chain employs TRBV24-1 and TRBJ1-4; D is ambiguous. V was pared by 5 bases and J by 8 bases, with 11 bases between. CDR1 and CDR2 (germline): KGHDR, SFDVKD. The CDR3 has 13 amino acids. CDR3 region: CATSVRRLEKLFF. In nucleotides, the CDR3 is TGTGCCACCAGTGTCCGGAGGCTGGAAAAACTGTTTTTT.

The DNA of the CDR3 is TGCAGCGTTGTATCTGGAAACACCATATATTTT. It encodes CSVVSGNTIYF. This chain connects TRBV29-1 to TRBJ1-3; D unresolved. The CDR3 has 11 residues. V was pared by 4 bases and J by 1 base, with 2 bases between. Germline CDR1 and CDR2: SQVTM and ANQGSEA.

The genes are TRBV2 and TRBJ2-5, with TRBD2 matching 12 bases. This CDR3 is built from 15 residues. With 7 bases clipped from V and 3 bases from J, the junction kept 6 bases outside the gene matches. The V gene's germline CDR1 is SNHLY and CDR2 FYNNEI. CDR3 in DNA: TGTGCCAGCAAGTTCCGACTAGCGGGGGAAGAGACCCAGTACTTC. Protein sequence: CASKFRLAGEETQYF.

The J gene is TRBJ2-1, the V gene TRBV7-8, with a tentative D call TRBD2 (5 bases). V was clipped by 3 bases and J by 7 bases, with 22 bases between them. The CDR3 extends over 17 amino acids. Germline lookup yields CDR1 SGHVS and CDR2 FQNEAQ. The CDR3: CASSFFVGGAIENEQFF. CDR3 nucleotides: TGTGCCAGCAGCTTCTTTGTCGGAGGAGCTATAGAAAATGAGCAGTTCTTC.

The V gene is TRBV28, the J gene TRBJ1-4; D is unclear. The V and J ends lost 5 bases and 0 bases respectively, with 13 bases between them. The CDR3 covers 16 residues. Germline loops: CDR1 MDHEN, CDR2 SYDVKM. CDR3 DNA sequence: TGTGCCAGCAGTCTAACCAAGCCCGCAACTAATGAAAAACTGTTTTTT. This sequence encodes CASSLTKPATNEKLFF. Looking up the rest from reference TRBV28 and TRBJ1-4 gives the full variable domain: DVKVTQSSRYLVKRTGEKVFLECVQDMDHENMFWYRQDPGLGLRLIYFSYDVKMKEKGDIPEGYSVSREKKERFSLILESASTNQTSMYLCASSLTKPATNEKLFFGSGTQLSVL.

The chain combines TRBV28 with TRBJ1-2, with 12 bases aligning to TRBD1. Germline CDR1 is MDHEN and CDR2 is SYDVKM. The J segment lost 1 base and the V segment lost 4 bases, leaving 7 bases of the junction unmatched. The CDR3 has 17 residues. The CDR3 DNA reads TGTGCCAGCAGTTCCATGGGACAGGGGGCGGGTAACTATGGCTACACCTTC. Its translation is CASSSMGQGAGNYGYTF.

CDR3 region: CASSFRFQDTIYF. The CDR3 DNA is TGTGCCAGCAGTTTTAGGTTCCAGGACACCATATATTTT. This chain connects TRBV27 to TRBJ1-3; D unclear. This CDR3 comprises 13 residues. The ends were cut back, 3 bases at V and 8 bases at J, with 11 bases in the middle. Germline CDR1 and CDR2: MNHEY and SMNVEV (reference sequence).

The chain employs TRBV5-6 and TRBJ2-3; 9 bases fit TRBD2. This CDR3 is 16 amino acids long. Losses at the gene ends were 4 bases for V and 0 bases for J; bases not matched to a gene: 6. Germline V gene sequence: CDR1 SGHDT, CDR2 YYEEEE. The CDR3 coding sequence is TGTGCCAGCAGCCTCCTGCGGGGGGGAAGCACAGATACGCAGTATTTT. Translating gives CASSLLRGGSTDTQYF.

This sequence joins TRBV28 and TRBJ2-3; 9 bases are a match to TRBD1. Losses at the gene ends were 5 bases for V and 2 bases for J; bases not matched to a gene: 11. Germline V lookup: CDR1 MDHEN, CDR2 SYDVKM. This CDR3 has 17 amino acids. CDR3 sequence reads: CASSETGTGTYTDTQYF. DNA for the CDR3: TGTGCCAGCAGTGAAACCGGGACAGGGACTTACACAGATACGCAGTATTTT. The whole variable domain, filled in from reference TRBV28 and TRBJ2-3, reads DVKVTQSSRYLVKRTGEKVFLECVQDMDHENMFWYRQDPGLGLRLIYFSYDVKMKEKGDIPEGYSVSREKKERFSLILESASTNQTSMYLCASSETGTGTYTDTQYFGPGTRLTVL.

This clone was seen a few times. The chain links TRBV7-5 to TRBJ1-3. TRBV7-5 is listed as a pseudogene. The CDR3 is 16 residues long. The CDR3 nucleotides are TGTGCCAGAAGCTTAAAAGTAGGGAGTTTGGAAAACACCATATATTTT. It codes for CARSLKVGSLENTIYF.

The chain combines TRBV28 with TRBJ1-1; D might be TRBD1 (6 bases). The CDR3 extends over 14 amino acids. Trimming shortened V by 6 bases and J by 4 bases, and 15 bases separated the two germline ends. From germline, CDR1 is MDHEN and CDR2 SYDVKM. CDR3 bases: TGTGCCAGCAGAATACAGGGATTGGTCACTGAAGCTTTCTTT. Translating gives CASRIQGLVTEAFF.

The rearrangement joins TRBV7-3 to TRBJ2-3, with a tentative D call TRBD2 (6 bases). Germline V gives CDR1 SGHTA, CDR2 FQGTGA. This CDR3 has 14 amino acids. Trimming shortened V by 2 bases and J by 2 bases, and 8 bases separated the two germline ends. In DNA form, the CDR3 reads TGTGCCAGCAGCTTAGCGGGGTTCACAGATACGCAGTATTTT. This translates into CASSLAGFTDTQYF.

The chain combines TRBV5-5 with TRBJ2-7; D might be TRBD2 (5 bases). The CDR3 runs to 16 residues. The germline CDR1 and CDR2 sequences are SGHKS and YYEKEE (reference sequence). Trimming removed 4 bases at V and 0 bases at J, with 17 bases between. The CDR3 sequence: CASSPPGLARSYEQYF. In DNA form, the CDR3 reads TGTGCCAGCAGCCCACCGGGCCTAGCTCGCTCCTACGAGCAGTACTTC.

The chain couples TRBV29-1 to TRBJ2-1; D perhaps matches TRBD2 (6 bases). This CDR3 is built from 18 residues. Germline V gene sequence: CDR1 SQVTM, CDR2 ANQGSEA. The V gene lost 7 bases and the J gene lost 4 bases, with 29 bases spanning the gap. For the CDR3, the DNA is TGCAGCGCCATGCGGGGCAGGGTCGGGACTCCCCGATACAATGAGCAGTTCTTC. Its protein product is CSAMRGRVGTPRYNEQFF.

This clone has just a few counts. This chain links TRBV29-1 with TRBJ1-1, with D possibly matching TRBD1 (5 bases). The germline V gene encodes CDR1 SQVTM and CDR2 ANQGSEA. V lost 7 bases to trimming and J lost 7 bases, with 10 bases between them. CDR3 length: 10 amino acids. CDR3 in DNA: TGCAGCGCGTCGACAGTTGAAGCTTTCTTT. Its translation is CSASTVEAFF.

This clone was detected once. This chain uses TRBV2 with TRBJ2-5, with D unresolved. The V gene's germline CDR1 is SNHLY and CDR2 FYNNEI. The CDR3 runs 13 residues. Trimming cost V 6 bases and J 2 bases, with 10 bases left between them. The CDR3 bases are TGTGCCAGCAGATATACACTACAAGAGACCCAGTACTTC. This codes for CASRYTLQETQYF.

This clone was observed once. The rearrangement uses TRBV29-1 and TRBJ2-3; TRBD1 might be the D (6 bases). V dropped 2 bases and J dropped 0 bases, with 15 bases sitting between them. CDR1 is SQVTM, CDR2 ANQGSEA, per germline. This CDR3 region has 16 residues. The CDR3 DNA reads as TGCAGCGTTGAATTTTTGAGGGGGTCTAGCACAGATACGCAGTATTTT. Protein: CSVEFLRGSSTDTQYF.